This TCR beta chain was observed in a study of OX40 agonist ivuxolimab in advanced cancers. Study-level information: Patients were treated with ivuxolimab, an agonistic anti-OX40 (CD134) antibody.

As for this clone: Its antigen remains unknown.

The data were produced by immunoSEQ multiplex PCR, yet TCRdb's version contains in-frame clones alone and is incomplete. Here the sample spans approximately 99,000 clones, about 96% being singletons. Overall study results and limits: Both CD4+ and CD8+ T cell populations in blood had undergone clonal expansion by week 6 at 0.1 to 3.0 mg/kg. Partly responding patients at 0.1-3.0 mg/kg showed some of the smallest clonal expansion.

Sampling of blood occurred at baseline, cycle 4 day 1, and cycle 7 day 1. Germline lookup yields CDR1 SGDLS and CDR2 YYNGEE. V lost 2 bases to trimming and J lost 5 bases; unmatched junction nucleotides: 12. There are 16 residues in the CDR3. This clonotype originated in an adult with an advanced solid tumor such as melanoma, head and neck, liver or kidney cancer. The rearrangement links TRBV9 to TRBJ1-1; 7 bases line up with TRBD1. This specimen consisted of CD4+ or CD8+ T cells sorted from blood, obtained in a trial of the OX40 agonist ivuxolimab. The CDR3 loop reads CASSVDPTGELTEAFF. CDR3 nucleotides: TGTGCCAGCAGCGTGGACCCAACAGGGGAGTTAACTGAAGCTTTCTTT.